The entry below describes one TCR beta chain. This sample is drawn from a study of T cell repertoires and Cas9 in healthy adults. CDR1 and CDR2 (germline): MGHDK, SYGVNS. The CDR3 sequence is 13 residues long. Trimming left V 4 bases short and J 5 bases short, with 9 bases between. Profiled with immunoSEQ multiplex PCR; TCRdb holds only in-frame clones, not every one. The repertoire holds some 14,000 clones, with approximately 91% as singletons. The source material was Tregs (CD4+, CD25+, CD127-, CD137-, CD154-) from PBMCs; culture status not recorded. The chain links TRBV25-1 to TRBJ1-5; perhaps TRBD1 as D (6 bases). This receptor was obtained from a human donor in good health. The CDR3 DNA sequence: TGTGCCAGCAGTGTAGCAGGGGATCAGCCCCAGCATTTT. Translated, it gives CASSVAGDQPQHF.